This paragraph covers one TCR beta chain sequence. Its target is not known. This sample was taken from a study of OX40 agonist ivuxolimab in advanced cancers. On the study more broadly: Eligibility admitted prior anti-PD-1, anti-PD-L1 or anti-CTLA-4 therapy; about 42% had some. Study outcomes and limitations: The average count of expanded clones was higher among CD8+ T cells than among CD4+. Clonal expansion by week 6 occurred in CD4+ and CD8+ blood T cells (at 0.1 to 3.0 mg/kg).

Using immunoSEQ multiplex PCR, the repertoire was profiled, and TCRdb retains in-frame clones only, with some absent. In the table there are 96,000 or so clones, 84% of which are singletons. CDR1 SGHDN and CDR2 FVKESK come from the germline V gene. This CDR3 comprises 18 residues. V lost 5 bases to trimming and J lost 2 bases, with 23 bases between them. Sequences were derived from CD4+ or CD8+ T cells sorted from blood, sampled in a trial of the OX40 agonist ivuxolimab. The J gene is TRBJ2-3, the V gene TRBV14; tentatively, D is TRBD2 (6 bases). The sequence was collected from an adult with an advanced solid tumor such as melanoma, head and neck, liver or kidney cancer. CDR3 amino acids: CASSNLVRGSGLTDTQYF. The CDR3 nucleotides read TGTGCCAGCAGCAACCTCGTGCGGGGTTCAGGGCTCACAGATACGCAGTATTTT.